These 4 T cell receptor beta chains originate from one sample sequenced in a study of metastatic and nonmetastatic thyroid tumors. With MiXCR, TCRdb reprocessed the PCR reads. The table shows 20,000 to 25,000 clones, with 15% to 18% occurring only once. Patients were all untreated before their thyroid surgery. The sequenced material came from blood. These receptors all come from a female donor with papillary thyroid cancer or a benign thyroid nodule (not recorded which). Some clones in this sample may be carry-over from other donors' samples.

This clone was counted at least ten times. The J gene is TRBJ1-6, the V gene TRBV20-1; D is undetermined. CDR1 is DFQATT, CDR2 SNEGSKA, per germline (reference sequence). V shed 3 bases and J shed 6 bases, with 15 bases lying between them. The CDR3 has 15 residues. The CDR3 DNA follows: TGCAGTGCTAGCGTATCTTCCCGGACTAATTCACCCCTCCACTTT. Encoded protein: CSASVSSRTNSPLHF.

This clone is labeled as medium-sized. The J gene is TRBJ2-7, the V gene TRBV4-1; D unresolved. In germline, CDR1 is MGHRA, CDR2 YSYEKL. CDR3 length equals 14 residues. Trimming shortened V by 0 bases and J by 4 bases, and 10 bases separated the two germline ends. The CDR3 sequence: CASSQDPLGYEQYF. The DNA of the CDR3 is TGCGCCAGCAGCCAAGATCCTTTAGGATACGAGCAGTACTTC.

In its sample, this clone was seen many times. The V gene is TRBV7-3, the J gene TRBJ1-5, with a possible D match to TRBD1 (5 bases). The CDR3 totals 13 residues. V was shortened by 5 bases and J by 4 bases, with 9 bases between the two germline ends. CDR1 and CDR2 from the germline V gene are SGHTA and FQGTGA. CDR3 sequence: CASSPDRNQPQHF. The DNA of the CDR3 is TGTGCCAGCAGCCCCGACAGAAATCAGCCCCAGCATTTT.

V gene TRBV4-2 combines with J gene TRBJ1-1; tentative D call: TRBD1 (6 bases). Germline V lookup: CDR1 LGHNA, CDR2 YNFKEQ. The CDR3 runs 15 residues. V gave up 0 bases and J gave up 8 bases, with 16 bases separating them. CDR3 sequence reads: CASSQDLGRGGEAFF. The CDR3 nucleotides are TGTGCCAGCAGCCAAGATTTGGGCAGGGGCGGGGAAGCTTTCTTT.